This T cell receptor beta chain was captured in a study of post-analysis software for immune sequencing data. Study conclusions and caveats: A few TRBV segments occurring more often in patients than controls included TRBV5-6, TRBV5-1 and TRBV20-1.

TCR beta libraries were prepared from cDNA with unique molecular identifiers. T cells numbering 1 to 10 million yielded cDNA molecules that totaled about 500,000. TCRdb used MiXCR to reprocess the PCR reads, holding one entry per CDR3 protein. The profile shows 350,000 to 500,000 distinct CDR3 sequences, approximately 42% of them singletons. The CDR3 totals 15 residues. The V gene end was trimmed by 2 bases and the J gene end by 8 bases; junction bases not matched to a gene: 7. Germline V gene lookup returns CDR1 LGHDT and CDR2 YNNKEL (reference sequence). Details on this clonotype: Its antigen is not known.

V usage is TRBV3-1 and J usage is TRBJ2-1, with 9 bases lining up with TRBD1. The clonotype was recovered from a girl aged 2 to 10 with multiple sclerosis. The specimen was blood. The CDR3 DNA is TGTGCCAGCAGCCAACCGGGACAGGGAAACTATGAGCAGTTCTTC. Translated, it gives CASSQPGQGNYEQFF.